This T cell receptor (beta chain) was sequenced for a study of cytomegalovirus exposure and HLA in healthy donors (dated by TCRdb to about 2017). Background for the entire study: An earlier analysis of roughly 610 of the donors reported approximately 280 Gb of sequence data and about 120 million unique TCR beta sequences obtained from roughly 180 million T cells. The genetic ancestry cluster associated with self-reported Caucasian donors included around four fifths of the 398 genotyped donors. A later analysis re-analyzed previously published TCR beta repertoires from 650 to 800 donors and added high-resolution HLA genotyping to study TCR occurrence patterns. The study used immunosequencing to profile the T cell repertoires of around 600 subjects and linked those repertoires to cytomegalovirus serostatus. Roughly 300 gigabases of sequencing data and approximately 92 million unique TCR sequences made up an early release that covered approximately 620 HLA-typed donors. Donor age, sex, ethnicity and CMV serostatus were collected together with the repertoire data. Rather than drawing on any new phenotypic data, the later analysis identified candidate immune exposures from TCR beta sequences and the way those sequences occurred across donors. Because of strong linkage in the cohort, roughly 5 DR-DQ haplotypes were treated as single units for association and clustering. Typing coverage differed by locus: A, B, C, DRB1 and DQB1 were typed in about 620-630 donors, DQA1 in 522, DPA1 in some 610, and DPB1 in about 450. All discovery cohort repertoires had been generated using a single sequencing platform. Across approximately 420 genotyped donors of the cohort, an average of roughly 250,000 unique TCR beta nucleotide sequences per donor were sequenced, and approximately 17% of those sequences were non-productive. To predict cytomegalovirus infection status, the study combined high-throughput TCR immunosequencing, statistical association of individual TCRs with disease status, and machine learning. The aim of the study was to test whether cataloging public T cell receptors could identify signatures of past pathogen exposure. A later genetic analysis took genome-wide SNP genotypes for about 65% of the 666 donors and used that subset as a discovery cohort. In an earlier analysis of 500 to 650 of the donors, high-throughput TCR beta sequencing was used to judge whether each TCR beta V gene segment behaved as functional or pseudogenic. HLA typing covered class I and class II loci at four-digit resolution. Besides the first cohort of around 670 subjects, a separate validation cohort made up of over 95 different subjects was used.

Measured from the cysteine to the phenylalanine, the CDR3 is 13 residues long. The retained sequence is limited to the CDR3, 39 bases, with the frame set at the first base. CDR1 LGHNA and CDR2 YSLEER are derived from the germline V gene. Comments on this clone: The antigen it binds to is not known. There are no base qualities to consult, and no much larger clone falls within one base.

The cohort consisted of some 670 healthy bone marrow donors. Cohort members were all nominally healthy when sampled, although unrecorded immune exposures were likely present. The donor tested CMV seronegative, placing the donor among the 300 to 400 seronegative members of the cohort. A peripheral blood sample was collected from each donor, and TCR beta sequencing was performed on peripheral blood mononuclear cells. Genomic DNA extraction from the blood cell samples was performed with the Qiagen DNeasy Blood Extraction Kit. Results the study describes overall, beyond this receptor: An earlier analysis of some 560 of the donors showed that most TCR beta V segments appeared in productive rearrangements either about 87% or about 30% of the time, which broadly matched IMGT annotations. While some public TCRs were present in many individuals, most TCR sequences turned up only very rarely across donors. Only TCR beta chains were sequenced in this cohort, and the absence of alpha or paired-chain data limited detectable features. The study listed 170 or so TCR beta chains as associated with cytomegalovirus. A later analysis found that HLA-associated TCR beta chains were more clonally expanded and had lower generation probabilities than equally common non-associated chains. According to the authors, the approach could potentially be generalized to other disease states and immunological phenotypes. When HLA alleles, especially DR and DQ, strongly co-occurred, attributing TCR associations to individual alleles was difficult. Because HLA typing was unavailable for some donors at each locus, only the typed subset was used in association tests. In a later analysis, around 15,000 TCR beta sequences were associated with specific HLA alleles at a false discovery rate of 0.05. According to a later analysis, parvovirus B19, influenza, CMV and Epstein-Barr virus appeared linked to several top co-occurrence clusters. V-gene and J-gene trimming of TCR beta chains was associated with a missense DCLRE1C variant in a later genetic analysis, and the association was replicated in an independent cohort. Most CMV-associated TCR beta chains appeared to be HLA-restricted in a later analysis, and the HLA associations seemed to be driven largely by CMV exposure. Because counts were too low, some 17 rarely observed V segments, including chromosome 9 orphons, were excluded from the earlier analysis of around 640 of the donors. Presence/absence analyses assumed roughly uniform sequencing depth across donors, an assumption that may not hold. CMV serostatus was the only immune exposure information available for the cohort. Because the 87-base-pair reads could not distinguish some IMGT-functional V segments, including TRBV6-2 and TRBV6-3, those segments were excluded. Linkage disequilibrium might explain the correlated functional status among segregating V segments, but an unknown experimental factor could not be ruled out. In vitro tests confirmed that a few of the cytomegalovirus-associated TCR beta chains recognize cytomegalovirus antigens. In a later analysis, TCR association rates were found to vary across HLA loci, with the most associated TCRs seen for DRB1 alleles and the fewest for HLA-C alleles. A cluster of highly shared sequence variants was judged likely to be a technical artifact of the sequencing pipeline. A further reported finding was that TCR beta sequences accurately predicted the HLA-A and HLA-B alleles for most subjects in the first cohort. The classifier was reported to diagnose cytomegalovirus status with high specificity and sensitivity in both the original cohort and the validation cohort. A later genetic analysis reported fewer N-insertions in productive TCRs among donors in an Asian-associated ancestry cluster than the roughly 700-donor mean.

The library was built by means of the immunoSEQ multiplex PCR assay. For the multiplex PCR, a mixture combining 60 forward primers for TCR Vbeta segments and 13 reverse primers for TCR Jbeta segments was used. The CDR3 region of rearranged TCR beta genes was amplified from genomic DNA by a multiplex PCR assay. On the Illumina HiSeq System, the amplified TCR beta libraries were sequenced as 87-base-pair reads. From the authors' description of their analysis: In a later analysis, tens of millions of unique TCR beta chains were counted across the roughly 610 repertoires, and around 11 million of these chains were shared by at least two donors. Raw reads were error-corrected and collapsed into unique sequences with a nearest-neighbor algorithm that merged closely related sequences to remove PCR and sequencing errors. To assign V, D and J gene segments, CDR3 sequences were aligned to IMGT reference sequences. Each retained sequence needed at least a six-nucleotide match to both a V gene segment and a J gene segment. A rearrangement was called productive if the CDR3 had no stop codons and remained in frame with V and J, and every other rearrangement was called non-productive. CDR3 was defined according to IMGT convention as the region running from the second conserved V-encoded cysteine to the conserved J-encoded phenylalanine. In an earlier analysis of more than 550 of the donors, sequences lacking an unambiguous match to a single V gene segment were excluded. In an earlier analysis of several hundred of the donors, a V segment was called functional when productive rearrangements were above 56.7%, and segregating when the standard deviation between donors exceeded 5%. A statistical classification framework was built to diagnose cytomegalovirus status from the catalog of TCR beta chain sequences. V and J gene assignment, in a later analysis, came from comparing TCR nucleotide sequences with IMGT/GENE-DB human TR gene sequences. A later analysis assigned CDR3 sequences and most-parsimonious VDJ recombination scenarios with the TCRdist pipeline. In a later analysis, each TCR beta chain was defined by its CDR3 amino acid sequence together with its V-gene family, and reads lacking a unique V-gene family were excluded. To address suspected cross-contamination and a sequencing artifact, a later analysis removed roughly 580 highly shared, low-generation-probability nucleotide sequences. A later analysis calculated a clonal expansion index for each public chain from normalized within-repertoire ranks of inferred template counts. Generation probabilities in a later analysis came from a VDJ recombination model fitted to out-of-frame rearrangements, and those results were checked against IGoR. In a later analysis, hypergeometric tests were used to score TCR-TCR, TCR-HLA and TCR-CMV co-occurrence, with a repertoire-size bias correction applied to TCR pairs. A later analysis estimated false discovery rates by permuting HLA or CMV assignments 20 times. In a later analysis, co-occurring TCRs were grouped using DBSCAN, with TCRdist sequence similarity added in when clustering inside HLA-allele-positive subsets. Repertoires with fewer than 30,000 or more than 120,000 public chains were left out of co-occurrence clustering, as were four to six repertoires with anomalous nucleotide sharing. Drawn from immuneACCESS, this table holds only the in-frame rearrangements with V and J called that TCRdb kept. Clones are partly lost; checked studies trace under half to an unresolved V gene and leave the rest unexplained. That table gives V, J and clone size, and the DNA gave D and trimming. This sample comprises about 150,000 clones, 84% of them detected only once. Of the sample, about 2.5% falls within the top ten clones.

The TCR was taken from a boy between 2 and 15 years old in good health and CMV-seronegative. The sample comprised PBMCs. In this chain, TRBV4-3 is recombined with TRBJ2-5; no D gene is confidently identified. Matching the DNA end better, TRBJ2-7 makes the J call doubtful. In nucleotide form, the sequence is TGCGCCAGCAGCCAAGATCCGGAGAACGAGCAGTACTTC. Protein translation: CASSQDPENEQYF.